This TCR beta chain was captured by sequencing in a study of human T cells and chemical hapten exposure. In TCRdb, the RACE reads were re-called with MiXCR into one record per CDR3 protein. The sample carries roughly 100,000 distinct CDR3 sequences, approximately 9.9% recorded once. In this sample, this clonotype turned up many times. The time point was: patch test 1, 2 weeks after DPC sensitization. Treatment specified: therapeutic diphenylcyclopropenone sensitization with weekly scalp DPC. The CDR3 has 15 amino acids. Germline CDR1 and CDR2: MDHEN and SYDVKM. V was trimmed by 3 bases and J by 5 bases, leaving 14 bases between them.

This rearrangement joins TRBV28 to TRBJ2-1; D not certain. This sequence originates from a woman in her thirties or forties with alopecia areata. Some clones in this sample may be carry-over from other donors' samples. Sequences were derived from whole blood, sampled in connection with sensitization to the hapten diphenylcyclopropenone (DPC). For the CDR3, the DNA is TGTGCCAGCAGTTTGGCCCCAGCCGAAAACAATGAGCAGTTCTTC. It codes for CASSLAPAENNEQFF.